A single count supports the clone carrying this TCR beta chain. This record comes from a study of blood T cell repertoires in COVID-19. The overall study: COVID-19 samples from acute and convalescent phases originated in the United States, Italy and Spain. T cells, B-cell-depleted T cells, or PBMCs provided the cDNA or gDNA that served as material.

The assay was immunoSEQ multiplex PCR, and TCRdb's table has in-frame clones only and misses some. The sample lists fewer than 200,000 clones, approximately 88% occurring once. This CDR3 has 13 amino acids. Germline V gene sequence: CDR1 SGHAT, CDR2 FQNNGV. Trimming removed 3 bases at V and 8 bases at J, with 13 bases between. The TCR was taken from a woman between 55 and 75 years old who had recovered from COVID-19. Sequencing used peripheral blood. V usage is TRBV11-2 and J usage is TRBJ1-2; D is ambiguous. DNA for the CDR3: TGTGCCAGCAGCTTGGCACAGATCTCGGGCTACACCTTC. It is translated as CASSLAQISGYTF.